One sample yielded the 27 T cell receptor beta chains listed below, sequenced in a study of regulatory T cells in long-lasting Graves disease. The sample's time point: persistent/refractory GD, antithyroid drugs over 5 years with positive TRAb. PBMC-extracted RNA yielded the TCR library. According to the study, TCR beta libraries were built with iRepertoire HTBI primers and CDR3-region Arm-PCR. Each CDR3 protein gets one entry after TCRdb re-called the multiplex PCR reads with MiXCR. The repertoire holds about 660,000 distinct CDR3 sequences, about 30% seen once, with about two fifths in the top ten. The sequencing used peripheral blood mononuclear cells (PBMCs), collected when the disease was refractory, from a patient treated with antithyroid drugs. All receptors derive from a female donor with Graves disease.

In its sample, this clonotype was seen a few times. V and J are TRBV7-3 and TRBJ1-2; D ambiguous. The germline V gene has CDR1 SGHTA and CDR2 FQGTGA. The CDR3 loop spans 13 amino acids. V shed 7 bases and J shed 7 bases, with 16 bases lying between them. The CDR3 spells CASTTSGVGGYTF. CDR3 bases: TGTGCCAGCACCACTTCCGGGGTTGGTGGCTACACCTTC.

The chain recombines TRBV19 with TRBJ1-6, with D tentatively TRBD1 (5 bases). Trimming left V 5 bases short and J 7 bases short, with 15 bases between. Germline CDR1 and CDR2: LNHDA and SQIVND (reference sequence). The CDR3 covers 15 residues. The CDR3 is CASSGRTGWNSPLHF. CDR3 DNA sequence: TGTGCCAGTAGTGGCCGTACAGGATGGAATTCACCCCTCCACTTT.

This clonotype was recorded many times. This rearrangement joins TRBV2 to TRBJ2-5, with D perhaps TRBD1 (5 bases). Germline loops: CDR1 SNHLY, CDR2 FYNNEI. V lost 8 bases, J lost 5 bases, and 15 bases lay in between. This CDR3 has 13 residues. The CDR3 loop is CASAAGSWETQYF. The CDR3 DNA is TGTGCCAGCGCGGCAGGGTCTTGGGAGACCCAGTACTTC.

This clonotype has a handful of counts. V and J are TRBV20-1 and TRBJ2-7; 8 bases map to TRBD2. Germline CDR1 and CDR2: DFQATT and SNEGSKA (reference sequence). The J segment lost 4 bases and the V segment lost 5 bases, leaving 7 bases of the junction unmatched. The CDR3 runs to 13 residues. The CDR3 here is CSAPLSGRYEQYF. CDR3 coding DNA: TGCAGTGCTCCTTTAAGCGGGAGATACGAGCAGTACTTC.

The chain employs TRBV6-5 and TRBJ1-6; D is unclear. The CDR3 has 15 residues. CDR1 is MNHEY and CDR2 is SVGAGI in the germline V gene. V was pared by 0 bases and J by 3 bases, with 6 bases between. The CDR3 loop is CASSYSRYYNSPLHF. CDR3 coding DNA: TGTGCCAGCAGTTACTCGCGGTACTATAATTCACCCCTCCACTTT.

Only a few counts were recorded for this clonotype. V gene TRBV25-1 combines with J gene TRBJ2-7; 8 nucleotides align to TRBD2. V shed 2 bases, J shed 4 bases, and the junction held 7 bases outside the gene matches. Per germline, CDR1 MGHDK and CDR2 SYGVNS. This CDR3 contains 15 residues. The CDR3 nucleotides are TGTGCCAGCAGTGAAATCGGGCGGGGGGCTTACGAGCAGTACTTC. Amino acids: CASSEIGRGAYEQYF.

In its sample, this clonotype was seen a few times. The V gene is TRBV12-3 or TRBV12-4, the J gene TRBJ1-1; D is unresolved. The V end lost 3 bases, the J end lost 5 bases, and 10 bases lay between the germline ends. The CDR3 loop spans 13 amino acids. The chain's CDR3 is CASSFGIYTEAFF. CDR3 nucleotide sequence: TGTGCCAGCAGTTTTGGCATTTATACTGAAGCTTTCTTT.

CDR3 loop: CASSPGLVNEKLFF. In DNA form, the CDR3 reads TGTGCCAGCAGCCCGGGCCTAGTTAATGAAAAACTGTTTTTT. The chain links TRBV7-2 to TRBJ1-4; D unclear. The germline V gene encodes CDR1 SGHTA and CDR2 FQGNSA. V dropped 5 bases and J dropped 4 bases, with 11 bases sitting between them. The CDR3 has 14 residues.

This clonotype was seen only a few times. V is TRBV27 and J is TRBJ2-5, with unresolved D. Trimming shortened V by 3 bases and J by 3 bases, and 11 bases separated the two germline ends. The CDR3 runs 14 residues. Germline CDR1 is MNHEY and CDR2 is SMNVEV (reference sequence). CDR3 loop: CASSLSAGEETQYF. Here the CDR3 DNA reads TGTGCCAGCAGTTTGTCGGCCGGCGAAGAGACCCAGTACTTC.

This clonotype was observed a handful of times. The rearrangement links TRBV28 to TRBJ1-2, with 12 nucleotides matching TRBD1. V dropped 6 bases and J dropped 8; count of bases not matched to a gene: 13. CDR1 MDHEN and CDR2 SYDVKM come from the germline V gene. The CDR3 covers 16 residues. The CDR3 loop is CASRTSPGQGAEGYTF. The CDR3 DNA follows: TGTGCCAGCAGAACTTCCCCGGGACAGGGGGCGGAAGGCTACACCTTC.

This clonotype was seen repeatedly, ten times or more. The rearrangement joins TRBV2 to TRBJ2-5; D not resolved. V shed 6 bases and J shed 3 bases, with 17 bases lying between them. CDR3 length: 15 amino acids. Per germline, CDR1 SNHLY and CDR2 FYNNEI. CDR3 DNA: TGTGCCAGCAGCCCCCCGGCCAGAATGAAAGAGACCCAGTACTTC. This encodes CASSPPARMKETQYF.

Only a few counts were recorded for this clonotype. The V call is TRBV20-1, the J call TRBJ1-2; possible D gene TRBD1, 5 bases. In germline, CDR1 is DFQATT, CDR2 SNEGSKA (reference sequence). CDR3 length equals 14 residues. Trimming pared 3 bases from V and 8 bases from J, leaving 19 bases between. The CDR3 is CSASRSPGSGGYTF. The CDR3 nucleotides read TGCAGTGCTAGTCGGAGTCCGGGTTCAGGGGGCTACACCTTC.

On this clonotype: A much larger clonotype is one base distant, so this may be a read error. This chain joins TRBV6-2 or TRBV6-3 and TRBJ1-1; 9 bases match TRBD1. The CDR3 runs 13 residues. The germline V gene encodes CDR1 MNHEY and CDR2 SVGEGT. This CDR3 reads CASHRGLNAEAFF. The CDR3 DNA follows: TGTGCCAGTCACAGGGGGCTGAACGCTGAAGCTTTCTTT.

The chain combines TRBV2 with TRBJ2-5; 9 bases align to TRBD1. This CDR3 comprises 16 residues. The germline CDR1 and CDR2 sequences are SNHLY and FYNNEI. V trimming: 5 bases; J trimming: 1 base; junction bases outside the gene matches: 8. CDR3 sequence reads: CASSPDRGRAQETQYF. CDR3 bases: TGTGCCAGCAGTCCCGACAGGGGGAGGGCCCAAGAGACCCAGTACTTC.

This clonotype appeared a few times. The rearrangement uses TRBV7-3 and TRBJ2-3, with 9 bases that match TRBD1. Germline-derived CDR1 and CDR2 are SGHTA and FQGTGA. Trimming took 2 bases from V and 7 from J; bases not matched to a gene: 10. The CDR3 contains 16 residues. The CDR3 bases are TGTGCCAGCAGCTTAGACCCGGGACAGGGTTCAAATACGCAGTATTTT. It specifies CASSLDPGQGSNTQYF. Variable domain in full (rest from reference TRBV7-3 and TRBJ2-3): GAGVSQTPSNKVTEKGKYVELRCDPISGHTALYWYRQSLGQGPEFLIYFQGTGAADDSGLPNDRFFAVRPEGSVSTLKIQRTERGDSAVYLCASSLDPGQGSNTQYFGPGTRLTVL.

This clonotype has only a few counts. This sequence joins TRBV19 and TRBJ1-5, with D tentatively TRBD1 (5 bases). V lost 7 bases, J lost 1 base, and 23 bases lay in between. This CDR3 is 18 amino acids long. Germline loops: CDR1 LNHDA, CDR2 SQIVND (reference sequence). For the CDR3, the DNA is TGTGCCAGTACCGAAGACAGATCTACCGGCATAAGCAATCAGCCCCAGCATTTT. Amino acids: CASTEDRSTGISNQPQHF.

This sequence joins TRBV7-2 and TRBJ1-3; no definite D call. The CDR3 is made up of 15 amino acids. Germline CDR1 is SGHTA and CDR2 is FQGNSA. Trimming took off 1 base at V and 4 bases at J, with 11 bases between the two ends. CDR3: CASSLGPGAGNTIYF. The CDR3 DNA reads as TGTGCCAGCAGCTTAGGGCCAGGAGCAGGAAACACCATATATTTT.

The table lists this clonotype with many counts. This sequence joins TRBV28 and TRBJ1-2, with TRBD1 matching 10 bases. V was pared by 3 bases and J by 6 bases, with 1 base of the junction left unmatched. The CDR3 consists of 13 residues. Germline values: CDR1 MDHEN, CDR2 SYDVKM. The CDR3 sequence is CASSLGQGHGYTF. The CDR3 DNA is TGTGCCAGCAGTTTGGGACAGGGGCATGGCTACACCTTC.

This clonotype was picked up a small number of times. The chain is built from TRBV7-2 and TRBJ1-5; D may be TRBD1 (5 bases). The CDR3 spans 18 residues. Germline CDR1 and CDR2: SGHTA and FQGNSA. The V end lost 0 bases, the J end lost 3 bases, and 18 bases lay between the germline ends. CDR3 DNA sequence: TGTGCCAGCAGCTTAGCGGCAGGGTTGGCGTGGGACAATCAGCCCCAGCATTTT. Residues: CASSLAAGLAWDNQPQHF. The variable domain in full, with the rest retrieved from reference TRBV7-2 and TRBJ1-5, is GAGVSQSPSNKVTEKGKDVELRCDPISGHTALYWYRQSLGQGLEFLIYFQGNSAPDKSGLPSDRFSAERTGGSVSTLTIQRTQQEDSAVYLCASSLAAGLAWDNQPQHFGDGTRLSIL.

This rearrangement joins TRBV12-3 or TRBV12-4 to TRBJ1-2; weak D call: TRBD1 (5 bases). This CDR3 has 15 amino acids. The germline V and J ends were trimmed by 7 bases and 4 bases, with 19 bases remaining between them. This chain's CDR3 is CASIQGLDLGYGYTF. The CDR3 region has the DNA TGTGCCAGCATCCAGGGTCTCGATTTAGGCTATGGCTACACCTTC.

The V gene is TRBV7-9, the J gene TRBJ2-7; D perhaps matches TRBD1 (7 bases). Germline values: CDR1 SEHNR, CDR2 FQNEAQ (reference sequence). The CDR3 loop spans 15 amino acids. Trimming stripped 5 bases from V and 2 bases from J, with 16 bases between. Written as DNA, the CDR3 is TGTGCCAGCAGCCAAGGGGGCGGGATGGCCTACGAGCAGTACTTC. This encodes CASSQGGGMAYEQYF.

The chain recombines TRBV5-1 with TRBJ1-4; the D gene is possibly TRBD1 (5 bases). V shed 0 bases and J shed 1 base, with 10 bases lying between them. This CDR3 has 16 residues. The germline V gene encodes CDR1 SGHRS and CDR2 YFSETQ. CDR3 region: CASSLDGRGTNEKLFF. The CDR3 DNA is TGCGCCAGCAGCTTGGACGGTAGGGGAACTAATGAAAAACTGTTTTTT. The entire variable domain, with the rest obtained from reference TRBV5-1 and TRBJ1-4, is as follows: KAGVTQTPRYLIKTRGQQVTLSCSPISGHRSVSWYQQTPGQGLQFLFEYFSETQRNKGNFPGRFSGRQFSNSRSEMNVSTLELGDSALYLCASSLDGRGTNEKLFFGSGTQLSVL.

The CDR3 region is CASSSIRQEDNEQYF. CDR3 sequence (DNA): TGTGCCAGCAGTTCTATAAGACAGGAGGATAACGAGCAGTACTTC. The chain combines TRBV12-3 or TRBV12-4 with TRBJ2-7; the D gene is possibly TRBD1 (6 bases). The CDR3 contains 15 residues. Between the trimmed V and J ends, which lost 4 bases and 5 bases, there was a span of 18 bases.

This clonotype was found a few times. This rearrangement joins TRBV6-1 to TRBJ1-4, with 8 nucleotides matching TRBD1. Germline trimming cut 6 bases from V and 4 bases from J; bases unmatched to any gene: 7. The V gene's germline CDR1 is MNHNS and CDR2 SASEGT. The CDR3 sequence is 15 residues long. The CDR3 sequence is CASRKGTGGNEKLFF. CDR3 sequence (DNA): TGTGCCAGCAGAAAAGGCACAGGGGGTAATGAAAAACTGTTTTTT.

This clonotype appeared a few times. The J gene is TRBJ1-2, the V gene TRBV29-1; TRBD1 aligns across 8 bases. The CDR3 sequence is 17 residues long. After removal of 6 bases from V and 0 bases from J, the junction contained 15 bases not matched to a gene. The germline gives CDR1 SQVTM, CDR2 ANQGSEA. This chain's CDR3 is CSVGLPGRGLSNYGYTF. As DNA, the CDR3 is TGCAGCGTGGGTCTCCCGGGCAGGGGGCTGTCTAACTATGGCTACACCTTC.

The rearrangement links TRBV29-1 to TRBJ1-1; D perhaps matches TRBD1 (5 bases). Germline V lookup: CDR1 SQVTM, CDR2 ANQGSEA. The CDR3 loop spans 14 amino acids. Trimming took 2 bases from V and 1 from J, leaving 11 bases between them. The CDR3 loop is CSVEQGSRNTEAFF. In DNA form, the CDR3 reads TGCAGCGTTGAACAGGGATCGAGGAACACTGAAGCTTTCTTT.

At least ten counts were recorded for this clonotype. The rearrangement links TRBV6-1 to TRBJ1-1, with D maybe TRBD1 (6 bases). Germline V lookup: CDR1 MNHNS, CDR2 SASEGT. Trimming left V 7 bases short and J 8 bases short, with 20 bases between. The CDR3 consists of 14 residues. Written as DNA, the CDR3 is TGTGCCAGCATCGGACAGAGGAAACCATTCGAAGCTTTCTTT. Protein: CASIGQRKPFEAFF.